What follows is one T cell receptor (beta chain) and its context. The junction shows a germline mismatch at one end, possibly a read error. This sample's RNA came from whole unsorted tissue. The normal lung tissue was taken more than 3 cm from the tumor edge. The CDR3 sequence is 14 residues long. The entry originates in a study of tumor and adjacent non-tumor tissue in lung cancer. Study in general: Stage I to III disease affected roughly ten men and 5 women aged roughly 31 to 76.

TCRbeta libraries were built with three rounds of nested PCR, modified from ARM-PCR. TCRdb fed the multiplex PCR reads into MiXCR, producing one record per CDR3 protein. Of tens of thousands of distinct CDR3 sequences detected, 76% appear once; the ten largest clones hold less than 50%. The sequencing sample was made of distant non-tumor lung tissue. V gene TRBV12-3 or TRBV12-4 combines with J gene TRBJ1-2; the D gene is possibly TRBD1 (5 bases). The TCR comes from a man between 65 and 85 years old with non-small cell lung cancer. The CDR3 DNA reads TGTGACAGCAGCAAGTGGGGCACATACTATGGCTACACCTTC. Translating gives CDSSKWGTYYGYTF.